One sample yielded the 28 T cell receptor beta chains listed below, sequenced in a study of blood T cell repertoires in COVID-19. Measured with immunoSEQ multiplex PCR; TCRdb has only the in-frame clones, and not every one. The table has approximately 90,000 clones, 87% seen once. The specimen was peripheral blood. The receptors here all came from a human donor in a cohort sampled during active COVID-19.

The rearrangement links TRBV7-2 to TRBJ2-3; 7 bases match TRBD2. Unmatched junction bases numbered 13, after V lost 7 bases and J lost 0 bases. Germline CDR1 and CDR2: SGHTA and FQGNSA. The CDR3 is made up of 17 amino acids. CDR3 residues: CASTTGPRRGSTDTQYF. CDR3 bases: TGTGCCAGCACTACAGGCCCTAGGCGGGGGAGCACAGATACGCAGTATTTT.

The chain links TRBV14 to TRBJ1-1; D is possibly TRBD1 (5 bases). Trimming took off 1 base at V and 5 bases at J, with 14 bases between the two ends. Germline-derived CDR1 and CDR2 are SGHDN and FVKESK. The CDR3 loop spans 15 amino acids. The CDR3 sequence: CASSQVVPGNTEAFF. Written as DNA, the CDR3 is TGTGCCAGCAGCCAAGTGGTCCCAGGGAATACTGAAGCTTTCTTT.

The chain combines TRBV7-2 with TRBJ1-4, with 7 bases identical to TRBD1. This CDR3 is built from 14 residues. V lost 1 base to trimming and J lost 5 bases; unmatched junction nucleotides: 1. Germline-derived CDR1 and CDR2 are SGHTA and FQGNSA. The DNA of the CDR3 is TGTGCCAGCAGCTTAGGACAGGGCAATGAAAAACTGTTTTTT. The encoded protein is CASSLGQGNEKLFF.

This rearrangement joins TRBV2 to TRBJ2-5, with D perhaps TRBD2 (7 bases). Per the germline V gene, CDR1 is SNHLY and CDR2 is FYNNEI. The CDR3 runs to 15 residues. Trimming stripped 6 bases from V and 2 bases from J, with 16 bases between. CDR3 DNA sequence: TGTGCCAGCAGCGGCCCCGGGGGGCCTCAAGAGACCCAGTACTTC. As protein: CASSGPGGPQETQYF.

The V call is TRBV27, the J call TRBJ2-1; 13 positions match TRBD2. Germline V gives CDR1 MNHEY, CDR2 SMNVEV (reference sequence). V lost 1 base and J lost 7; bases outside the gene matches: 7. The CDR3 is 17 amino acids. The CDR3 sequence: CASSLYTSGGAFNEQFF. The CDR3 DNA reads as TGTGCCAGCAGTTTATATACTAGCGGGGGGGCGTTTAATGAGCAGTTCTTC.

V is TRBV11-2 and J is TRBJ2-3; 7 bases are a match to TRBD1. Germline lookup yields CDR1 SGHAT and CDR2 FQNNGV. Trimming took 4 bases from V and 4 from J; bases not matched to a gene: 5. CDR3 length equals 14 residues. The CDR3 is CASSSWDRSDTQYF. The CDR3 DNA is TGTGCCAGCAGCTCATGGGACAGATCAGATACGCAGTATTTT.

This chain connects TRBV18 to TRBJ2-5, with D hard to call. The germline V gene has CDR1 KGHSH and CDR2 LQKENI. The CDR3 loop spans 12 amino acids. Trimming stripped 6 bases from V and 5 bases from J, with 10 bases between. CDR3 nucleotides: TGTGCCAGCTCTCCTAATCCGGAGACCCAGTACTTC. This codes for CASSPNPETQYF.

The rearrangement links TRBV18 to TRBJ1-2, with D hard to call. Deletions cut 2 bases from V and 13 bases from J, with 20 bases between. This CDR3 comprises 14 residues. Germline assignment: CDR1 KGHSH and CDR2 LQKENI. CDR3 amino acids: CASSPDVKATAGTF. In nucleotides, the CDR3 is TGTGCCAGCTCACCAGATGTCAAAGCGACGGCTGGCACCTTC.

The V gene is TRBV28, the J gene TRBJ1-4; possible D gene TRBD1, 5 bases. Germline V gene sequence: CDR1 MDHEN, CDR2 SYDVKM. The CDR3 covers 14 residues. Trimming pared 8 bases from V and 6 bases from J, leaving 16 bases between. The CDR3 DNA is TGTGCCAGCTGCGGGGGACCGGGTCATGAAAAACTGTTTTTT. Translating gives CASCGGPGHEKLFF.

The chain uses TRBV7-3 and TRBJ1-1, with D hard to call. The V and J ends lost 5 bases and 10 bases respectively, with 17 bases between them. CDR3 length: 13 residues. Germline values: CDR1 SGHTA, CDR2 FQGTGA. The CDR3 DNA follows: TGTGCCAGCAGCCCTTCAACTTTAGATTCAGCTTTCTTT. Protein product: CASSPSTLDSAFF.

This rearrangement joins TRBV11-2 to TRBJ2-7; 7 bases line up with TRBD1. Germline V gives CDR1 SGHAT, CDR2 FQNNGV. The trim removed 5 bases at V and 2 bases at J, leaving 9 bases unmatched. The CDR3 is made up of 15 amino acids. The CDR3 loop reads CASSPGTVPAYEQYF. DNA of the CDR3: TGTGCCAGCAGCCCCGGGACAGTTCCGGCCTACGAGCAGTACTTC.

The CDR3 DNA reads as TGTGCCACCGTCACAGGGCCGGAGACCCAGTACTTC. It codes for CATVTGPETQYF. The chain uses TRBV24-1 and TRBJ2-5, with TRBD1 as a possible D gene (6 bases). This CDR3 region has 12 residues. The germline V and J ends were trimmed by 9 bases and 5 bases, with 12 bases remaining between them. Looked up from germline, CDR1 is KGHDR and CDR2 is SFDVKD.

This chain connects TRBV10-2 to TRBJ1-5, with D perhaps TRBD1 (5 bases). Germline values: CDR1 WSHSY, CDR2 SAAADI. The CDR3 consists of 16 residues. Trimming pared 0 bases from V and 0 bases from J, leaving 9 bases between. The CDR3 DNA is TGCGCCAGCAGTGAGTCTCCAGGGAATAGCAATCAGCCCCAGCATTTT. Its translation: CASSESPGNSNQPQHF.

This chain uses TRBV14 with TRBJ1-2; a possible D gene is TRBD1 (5 bases). The CDR3 runs 16 residues. Deletions cut 4 bases from V and 4 bases from J, with 19 bases between. CDR1 and CDR2 (germline): SGHDN, FVKESK. CDR3 in DNA: TGTGCCAGCAGCCGTGCTGGGGCAGCACCCCGCTATGGCTACACCTTC. It specifies CASSRAGAAPRYGYTF.

The chain combines TRBV5-4 with TRBJ2-7, with D possibly matching TRBD1 (5 bases). V was cut by 4 bases and J by 3 bases, with 14 bases left in between. From germline, CDR1 is SGHNT and CDR2 YYREEE (reference sequence). This CDR3 has 14 residues. The CDR3 bases are TGTGCCAGCAGCCGTTATGGACAAGTCTACGAGCAGTACTTC. Translation: CASSRYGQVYEQYF.

The V call is TRBV7-2, the J call TRBJ2-5; no clear D. Deletions cut 1 base from V and 1 base from J, with 4 bases between. This CDR3 is built from 13 residues. Germline V gene lookup returns CDR1 SGHTA and CDR2 FQGNSA. The CDR3 protein is CASSLGSQETQYF. The DNA of the CDR3 is TGTGCCAGCAGCTTAGGCAGCCAAGAGACCCAGTACTTC.

The genes are TRBV7-9 and TRBJ1-1; D is unresolved. CDR3 length: 10 residues. CDR1 is SEHNR, CDR2 FQNEAQ, per germline (reference sequence). Deletions cut 5 bases from V and 7 bases from J, with 5 bases between. Here the CDR3 DNA reads TGTGCCAGCAGCGTTATTGAAGCTTTCTTT. Translating gives CASSVIEAFF.

The chain is built from TRBV20-1 and TRBJ2-3; TRBD2 agrees at 12 bases. Germline CDR1 DFQATT, CDR2 SNEGSKA (reference sequence). The CDR3 has 17 residues. V gave up 3 bases and J gave up 2 bases; unmatched junction bases: 9. The CDR3 loop reads CSASRSLAGGYTDTQYF. The DNA for the CDR3 is TGCAGTGCTAGTCGATCACTAGCGGGGGGATACACAGATACGCAGTATTTT.

This clone was counted a few times. The V and J genes are TRBV29-1 and TRBJ2-6, with TRBD2 as a possible D gene (6 bases). The V end was cut by 6 bases, the J end by 1 base, with 10 bases between. The CDR3 spans 14 residues. Germline values: CDR1 SQVTM, CDR2 ANQGSEA. This CDR3 is CSVPGTSGANVLTF. CDR3 DNA sequence: TGCAGCGTACCAGGGACTTCTGGGGCCAACGTCCTGACTTTC.

The chain links TRBV3-1 (or the pseudogene TRBV3-2) to TRBJ1-2; TRBD1 matches at 12 bases. CDR1 is LGHDT, CDR2 YNNKEL, per germline (reference sequence). There are 15 residues in the CDR3. V gave up 3 bases and J gave up 7 bases; unmatched junction bases: 6. The CDR3 sequence: CASSQDRDRGLGYTF. CDR3 DNA: TGTGCCAGCAGCCAGGACCGGGACAGGGGGCTTGGCTACACCTTC.

This clone was detected once. V is TRBV15 and J is TRBJ1-6; D not resolved. Germline lookup yields CDR1 LNHNV and CDR2 YYDKDF (reference sequence). The CDR3 runs 13 residues. Trimming removed 2 bases at V and 7 bases at J, with 6 bases between. For the CDR3, the DNA is TGTGCCACCAGCAGACTCGCGAATTCACCCCTCCACTTT. Encoded protein: CATSRLANSPLHF.

The rearrangement joins TRBV6-5 to TRBJ1-2, with D possibly being TRBD1 (6 bases). This CDR3 spans 14 amino acids. Trimming left V 4 bases short and J 6 bases short, with 15 bases between. CDR1 and CDR2 (germline): MNHEY, SVGAGI. The CDR3 region is CASSSRGARHGYTF. The CDR3 DNA reads TGTGCCAGCAGTTCCCGGGGGGCACGGCATGGCTACACCTTC.

The chain combines TRBV5-1 with TRBJ1-1, with TRBD1 as a possible D gene (5 bases). The germline gives CDR1 SGHRS, CDR2 YFSETQ. Deletions cut 2 bases from V and 1 base from J, with 9 bases between. There are 14 residues in the CDR3. In nucleotides, the CDR3 is TGCGCCAGCAGCTTACAGGCTTCGAACACTGAAGCTTTCTTT. Amino acid sequence: CASSLQASNTEAFF. Full variable domain (rest looked up from reference TRBV5-1 and TRBJ1-1): KAGVTQTPRYLIKTRGQQVTLSCSPISGHRSVSWYQQTPGQGLQFLFEYFSETQRNKGNFPGRFSGRQFSNSRSEMNVSTLELGDSALYLCASSLQASNTEAFFGQGTRLTVV.

This clone was counted a few times. The sample holds other DNA sequences that translate to the same CDR3. The chain has TRBV18 and TRBJ1-1, with 10 nucleotides matching TRBD1. V trimming: 3 bases; J trimming: 5 bases; junction bases outside the gene matches: 3. This CDR3 has 14 residues. Germline values: CDR1 KGHSH, CDR2 LQKENI. CDR3 sequence: CASSPDRGRTEAFF. As DNA, the CDR3 is TGTGCCAGCTCACCTGACAGGGGGCGAACTGAAGCTTTCTTT.

This clone came up a few times. The chain has TRBV10-3 and TRBJ1-1; D perhaps matches TRBD1 (5 bases). Germline V gives CDR1 ENHRY, CDR2 SYGVKD. CDR3 length equals 15 residues. The V gene lost 5 bases and the J gene lost 7 bases, with 20 bases spanning the gap. The CDR3 DNA reads TGTGCCATCAGTACAACCAGTAGCAGGGTAAGTGAAGCTTTCTTT. Its protein product is CAISTTSSRVSEAFF.

The chain is built from TRBV3-1 (or the pseudogene TRBV3-2) and TRBJ2-7; 7 bases agree with TRBD1. V gave up 4 bases and J gave up 0 bases; unmatched junction bases: 6. Looked up from germline, CDR1 is LGHDT and CDR2 is YNNKEL (reference sequence). This CDR3 comprises 15 residues. The CDR3: CASSPRQGGSYEQYF. The CDR3 DNA is TGTGCCAGCAGCCCCCGACAGGGTGGCTCCTACGAGCAGTACTTC.

The chain is built from TRBV27 and TRBJ2-2; weak D call: TRBD2 (6 bases). CDR1 is MNHEY and CDR2 is SMNVEV in the germline V gene (reference sequence). The CDR3 has 18 residues. Trimming removed 3 bases at V and 4 bases at J, with 21 bases between. CDR3: CASSLADSRPRGTGELFF. The CDR3 DNA reads TGTGCCAGCAGTTTGGCCGACAGTCGGCCGCGGGGCACCGGGGAGCTGTTTTTT.

The V gene is TRBV7-2, the J gene TRBJ1-4; D call uncertain. V shed 8 bases and J shed 10 bases, with 20 bases lying between them. This CDR3 is 14 amino acids long. Germline-derived CDR1 and CDR2 are SGHTA and FQGNSA. CDR3 DNA: TGTGCCAGCTCCCAAATCTGGAAGACTGGAAAACTGTTTTTT. Amino acid sequence: CASSQIWKTGKLFF.